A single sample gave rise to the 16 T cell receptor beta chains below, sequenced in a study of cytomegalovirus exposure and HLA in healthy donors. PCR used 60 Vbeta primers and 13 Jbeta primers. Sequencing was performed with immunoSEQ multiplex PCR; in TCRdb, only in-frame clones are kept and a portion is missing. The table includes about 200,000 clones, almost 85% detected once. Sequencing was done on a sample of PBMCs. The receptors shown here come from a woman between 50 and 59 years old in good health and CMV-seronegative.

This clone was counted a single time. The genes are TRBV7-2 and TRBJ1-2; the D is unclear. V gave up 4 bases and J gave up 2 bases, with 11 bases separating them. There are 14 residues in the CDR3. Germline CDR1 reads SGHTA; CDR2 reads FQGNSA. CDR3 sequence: CASSSGGGNYGYTF. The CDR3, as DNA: TGTGCCAGCAGCTCCGGAGGAGGGAACTATGGCTACACCTTC.

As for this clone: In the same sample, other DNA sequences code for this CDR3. Written as DNA, the CDR3 is TGTGCCAGTAGCCCCGGGACAGGGGGCTCCTACGAGCAGTACTTC. Protein: CASSPGTGGSYEQYF. The chain links TRBV19 to TRBJ2-7; 11 positions match TRBD1. Trimming cost V 6 bases and J 0 bases; bases outside gene matches: 4. CDR1 and CDR2 from the germline V gene are LNHDA and SQIVND (reference sequence). The CDR3 spans 15 residues.

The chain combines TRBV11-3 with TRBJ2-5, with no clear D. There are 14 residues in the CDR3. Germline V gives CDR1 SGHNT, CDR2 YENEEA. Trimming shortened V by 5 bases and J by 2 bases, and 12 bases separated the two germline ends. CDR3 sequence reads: CASSRGPNQETQYF. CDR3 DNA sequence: TGTGCCAGCAGCCGAGGCCCAAATCAAGAGACCCAGTACTTC.

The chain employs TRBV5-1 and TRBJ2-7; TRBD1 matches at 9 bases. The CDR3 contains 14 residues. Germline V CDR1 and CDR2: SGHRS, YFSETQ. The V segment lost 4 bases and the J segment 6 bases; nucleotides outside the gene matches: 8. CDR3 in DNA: TGCGCCAGCAGCCTAGACAGGGGGTGGGGCGAGCAGTACTTC. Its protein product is CASSLDRGWGEQYF.

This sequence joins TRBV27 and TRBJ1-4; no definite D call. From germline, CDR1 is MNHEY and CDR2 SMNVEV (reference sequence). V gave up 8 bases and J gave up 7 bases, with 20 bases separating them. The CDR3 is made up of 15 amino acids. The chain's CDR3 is CASRGPGGRSEKLFF. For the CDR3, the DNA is TGTGCCAGCCGAGGCCCGGGAGGGAGGAGTGAAAAACTGTTTTTT.

CDR3 loop: CAWRPGAGYWSYNEQFF. The CDR3, as DNA: TGTGCCTGGCGACCTGGAGCGGGATACTGGTCCTACAATGAGCAGTTCTTC. The chain combines TRBV30 with TRBJ2-1; TRBD2 matches 7 bases. Germline lookup yields CDR1 GTSNPN and CDR2 SVGIG (reference sequence). The CDR3 is 17 residues long. V dropped 5 bases and J dropped 1; count of bases not matched to a gene: 14.

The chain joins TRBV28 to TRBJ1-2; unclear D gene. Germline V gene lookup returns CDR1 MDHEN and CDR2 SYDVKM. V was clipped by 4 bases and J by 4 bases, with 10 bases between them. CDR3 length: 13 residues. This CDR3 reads CASSSTARYGYTF. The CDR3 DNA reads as TGTGCCAGCAGTTCTACTGCCCGCTATGGCTACACCTTC.

The CDR3: CASSLETGTYEQYF. The DNA of the CDR3 is TGTGCCAGCAGTTTGGAGACAGGGACCTACGAGCAGTACTTC. The rearrangement uses TRBV27 and TRBJ2-7, with 7 bases aligning to TRBD1. CDR1 is MNHEY and CDR2 is SMNVEV in the germline V gene (reference sequence). The V and J ends lost 3 bases and 2 bases, in that order; junction bases with no gene match: 4. The CDR3 spans 14 residues.

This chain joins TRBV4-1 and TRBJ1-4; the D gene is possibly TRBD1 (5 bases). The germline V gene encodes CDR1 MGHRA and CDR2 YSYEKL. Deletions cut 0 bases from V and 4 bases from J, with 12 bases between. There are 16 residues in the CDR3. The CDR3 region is CASSQEGWGLNEKLFF. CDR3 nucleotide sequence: TGCGCCAGCAGCCAAGAAGGGTGGGGACTTAATGAAAAACTGTTTTTT.

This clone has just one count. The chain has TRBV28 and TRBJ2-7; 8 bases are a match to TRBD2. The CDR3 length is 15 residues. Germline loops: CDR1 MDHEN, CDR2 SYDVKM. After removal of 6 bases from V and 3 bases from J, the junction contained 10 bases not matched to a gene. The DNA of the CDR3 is TGTGCCAGCAGCCCGGGAGGGGGGAAGAACTACGAGCAGTACTTC. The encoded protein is CASSPGGGKNYEQYF.

The CDR3 loop reads CASSILNRVGPSGANVLTF. The CDR3 coding sequence is TGTGCCAGTAGTATACTTAACAGGGTAGGGCCCTCTGGGGCCAACGTCCTGACTTTC. The rearrangement links TRBV19 to TRBJ2-6; D possibly corresponds to TRBD1 (6 bases). This CDR3 comprises 19 residues. The ends were cut back, 2 bases at V and 0 bases at J, with 17 bases in the middle. CDR1 and CDR2 (germline): LNHDA, SQIVND (reference sequence).

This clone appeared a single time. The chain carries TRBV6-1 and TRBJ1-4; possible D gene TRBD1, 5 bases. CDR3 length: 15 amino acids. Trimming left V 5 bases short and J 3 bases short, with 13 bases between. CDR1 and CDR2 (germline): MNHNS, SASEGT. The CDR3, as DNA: TGTGCCAGCAGTACCCGGGGGGGTCCTAATGAAAAACTGTTTTTT. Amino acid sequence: CASSTRGGPNEKLFF.

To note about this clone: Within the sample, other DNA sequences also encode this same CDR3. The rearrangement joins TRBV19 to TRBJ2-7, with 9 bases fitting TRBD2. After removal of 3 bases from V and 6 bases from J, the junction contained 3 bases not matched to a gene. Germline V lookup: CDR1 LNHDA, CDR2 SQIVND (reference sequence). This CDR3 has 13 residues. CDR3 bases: TGTGCCAGTAGTATGACTAGCGGTGGCGAGCAGTACTTC. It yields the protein CASSMTSGGEQYF.

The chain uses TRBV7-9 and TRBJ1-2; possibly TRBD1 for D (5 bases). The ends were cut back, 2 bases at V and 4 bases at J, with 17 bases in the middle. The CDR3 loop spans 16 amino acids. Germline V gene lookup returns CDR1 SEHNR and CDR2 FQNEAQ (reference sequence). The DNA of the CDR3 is TGTGCCAGCAGCTTACTAGATCGGACACTCAGCTATGGCTACACCTTC. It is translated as CASSLLDRTLSYGYTF.

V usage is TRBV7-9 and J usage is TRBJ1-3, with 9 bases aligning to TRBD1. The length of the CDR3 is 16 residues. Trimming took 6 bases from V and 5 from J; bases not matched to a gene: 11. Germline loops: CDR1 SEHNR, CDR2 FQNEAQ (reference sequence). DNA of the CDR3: TGTGCCAGCAGGGGTGAAGGGACAGGGTCGAGAAACACCATATATTTT. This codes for CASRGEGTGSRNTIYF.

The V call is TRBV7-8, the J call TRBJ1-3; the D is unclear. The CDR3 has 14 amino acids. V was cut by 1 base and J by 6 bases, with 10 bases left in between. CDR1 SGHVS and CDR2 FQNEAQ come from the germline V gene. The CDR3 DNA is TGTGCCAGCAGCTTAGGTCGTCGGGAAAACACCATATATTTT. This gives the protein CASSLGRRENTIYF.